The 13 T cell receptor beta chains in this list originate from one sample, sequenced in a study of T-cell reconstitution after alpha-beta-depleted transplantation in children. Preparation of the TCRbeta library used unique molecular identifiers. TCRdb passed the PCR reads through MiXCR, listing each CDR3 protein once. The sample contains about 7,400 distinct CDR3 sequences, around 30% of which appear only once. Specimen: peripheral blood, collected 60 days after TCRalphabeta/CD19-depleted stem cell transplant. The receptors stem from a boy in the first two years of life who had a stem cell transplant for SCID, so the T cells may come from the graft donor.

This clonotype was seen ten or more times. This chain links TRBV24-1 with TRBJ1-2; no clear D. The CDR3 sequence is 9 residues long. Germline V lookup: CDR1 KGHDR, CDR2 SFDVKD. Trimming took off 9 bases at V and 8 bases at J, with 6 bases between the two ends. The CDR3 sequence is CATYIGYTF. The DNA of the CDR3 is TGTGCCACCTACATCGGCTACACCTTC.

This clonotype rates as medium-sized (0.01 to 0.1%). This sequence joins TRBV5-1 and TRBJ2-6; no definite D call. Trimming removed 6 bases from V and 2 bases from J, with 9 bases in between. Per the germline V gene, CDR1 is SGHRS and CDR2 is YFSETQ. This CDR3 is 14 amino acids long. DNA of the CDR3: TGCGCCAGCACGCAAACACCTGGGGCCAACGTCCTGACTTTC. Translated, it gives CASTQTPGANVLTF.

V is TRBV7-9 and J is TRBJ2-7; possibly TRBD1 for D (5 bases). The V gene's germline CDR1 is SEHNR and CDR2 FQNEAQ (reference sequence). The CDR3 totals 15 residues. V lost 3 bases and J lost 2, with 14 bases in between. The CDR3 loop is CASSFSRVGPYEQYF. The DNA for the CDR3 is TGTGCCAGCAGCTTCTCCAGGGTGGGGCCCTACGAGCAGTACTTC.

The genes are TRBV6-1 and TRBJ2-6; 9 bases are shared with TRBD1. Trimming cost V 5 bases and J 4 bases; bases outside gene matches: 12. This CDR3 contains 18 residues. Germline V gene data show CDR1 as MNHNS and CDR2 as SASEGT. CDR3 in amino acids: CASSTPSGQGHGANVLTF. As DNA, the CDR3 is TGTGCCAGCAGTACACCCTCGGGACAGGGCCACGGGGCCAACGTCCTGACTTTC.

This clonotype is medium-sized within its sample. This chain links TRBV7-6 with TRBJ2-1; D not certain. V was cut by 1 base and J by 9 bases, with 7 bases left in between. Germline CDR1 SGHVS, CDR2 FNYEAQ. The CDR3 extends over 12 amino acids. DNA of the CDR3: TGTGCCAGCAGCTTAGGCTTCCGTGAGCAGTTCTTC. Translation: CASSLGFREQFF.

This clonotype was counted at least ten times. The rearrangement uses TRBV20-1 and TRBJ2-2, with D perhaps being TRBD1 or TRBD2 (6 bases each). Germline V gene lookup returns CDR1 DFQATT and CDR2 SNEGSKA (reference sequence). The V and J ends lost 1 base and 3 bases respectively, with 15 bases between them. This CDR3 is built from 16 residues. The CDR3 bases are TGCAGTGCTAGAGGGTCGGGGGCGCCCCACACCGGGGAGCTGTTTTTT. This sequence encodes CSARGSGAPHTGELFF.

By share, this clonotype ranks as medium-sized. This chain uses TRBV7-8 with TRBJ2-3; 14 bases are shared with TRBD2. Trimming at V came to 5 bases and at J to 2 bases, leaving 6 bases not matched to a gene. The CDR3 consists of 17 residues. Germline loops: CDR1 SGHVS, CDR2 FQNEAQ. The CDR3 nucleotides read TGTGCCAGCAGCCCACGACTAGCGGGGGGGATCACAGATACGCAGTATTTT. It is translated as CASSPRLAGGITDTQYF.

This clonotype has at least ten counts. The gene calls are TRBV6-5 and TRBJ2-7; 8 bases map to TRBD1. The CDR3 loop spans 17 amino acids. CDR1 is MNHEY, CDR2 SVGAGI, per germline. V shed 5 bases and J 4 bases; nucleotides not matched to a gene: 16. CDR3 in amino acids: CASSPSRQGITYYEQYF. CDR3 nucleotide sequence: TGTGCCAGCAGTCCAAGCCGACAGGGGATTACCTATTACGAGCAGTACTTC.

V gene TRBV5-6 combines with J gene TRBJ2-3, with 7 bases lining up with TRBD2. The CDR3 loop spans 15 amino acids. The germline gives CDR1 SGHDT, CDR2 YYEEEE. The V gene end was trimmed by 1 base and the J gene end by 4 bases; junction bases not matched to a gene: 6. CDR3 sequence reads: CASSLRIGGADTQYF. The CDR3 DNA reads TGTGCCAGCAGCTTGAGAATTGGGGGGGCAGATACGCAGTATTTT.

Sample share makes this clonotype medium-sized. The chain joins TRBV9 to TRBJ2-3; D might be TRBD1 or TRBD2, each matching 6 bases. The V and J ends lost 2 bases and 1 base respectively, with 14 bases between them. CDR3 size: 16 residues. Germline lookup yields CDR1 SGDLS and CDR2 YYNGEE. CDR3 region: CASSVHPGGGTDTQYF. The CDR3 DNA reads TGTGCCAGCAGCGTCCATCCCGGGGGCGGCACAGATACGCAGTATTTT.

This clonotype is deemed medium-sized (0.01 to 0.1%). V and J are TRBV7-9 and TRBJ1-2, with unresolved D. The CDR3 covers 15 residues. V dropped 2 bases and J dropped 1 base, with 11 bases sitting between them. Germline V CDR1 and CDR2: SEHNR, FQNEAQ (reference sequence). CDR3: CASSLRFPINYGYTF. CDR3 DNA sequence: TGTGCCAGCAGCTTACGGTTTCCTATTAACTATGGCTACACCTTC.

This clonotype was seen once. The chain is built from TRBV5-1 and TRBJ2-5, with D uncertain. Per germline, CDR1 SGHRS and CDR2 YFSETQ. The CDR3 runs to 14 residues. The V end lost 1 base, the J end lost 0 bases, and 7 bases lay between the germline ends. The CDR3 region is CASSLLQYQETQYF. The DNA of the CDR3 is TGCGCCAGCAGCTTGCTTCAGTACCAAGAGACCCAGTACTTC.

The chain couples TRBV5-1 to TRBJ2-5, with 8 bases identical to TRBD2. The germline gives CDR1 SGHRS, CDR2 YFSETQ. Trimming removed 1 base from V and 5 bases from J; junction bases left unmatched: 4. The CDR3 is 14 amino acids. The CDR3 sequence is CASSLSSGRETQYF. The CDR3 DNA reads TGCGCCAGCAGCTTGTCTAGCGGGCGGGAGACCCAGTACTTC. Looking up the rest from reference TRBV5-1 and TRBJ2-5 gives the full variable domain: KAGVTQTPRYLIKTRGQQVTLSCSPISGHRSVSWYQQTPGQGLQFLFEYFSETQRNKGNFPGRFSGRQFSNSRSEMNVSTLELGDSALYLCASSLSSGRETQYFGPGTRLLVL.